The sequence of this T cell receptor beta chain was determined in a study of vaccination and CD4 T cells after COVID-19. This clonotype has only a few counts. The antigen is undetermined. Treatment described: roughly 10-day PBMC culture with coronavirus spike peptide pools or control peptides (ViraFEST assay). Samples of CD4+ T cells were obtained from the unexposed donor before the COVID-19 pandemic (2011-2018). Per germline, CDR1 SNHLY and CDR2 FYNNEI. CDR3 length equals 15 residues. Trimming removed 3 bases at V and 0 bases at J, with 10 bases between. Sequencing of DNA taken from cultured CD4+ T cells relied on the Oncomine TCR Beta short-read assay. TCRdb itself ran the PCR reads through MiXCR, one entry per CDR3 protein. The sample shows more than 6,000 distinct CDR3 sequences, 40% to 55% of them seen only once.

Sample: CD4+ T cells from blood, cultured in vitro. The J gene is TRBJ2-3, the V gene TRBV2; D call uncertain. The sequence came from a human donor in good health. The CDR3 nucleotides read TGTGCCAGCAGTGAGTGGGGTCCTAGCACAGATACGCAGTATTTT. It translates to CASSEWGPSTDTQYF.